This record concerns one TCR beta chain sequence. The antigen remains undetermined. A much larger clone lies a single base off, so this may be a read error. This specimen belongs to a study of blood T cells in healthy people across ages. Points from the study as a whole: The long-lived group displayed more naive CD4+ cells, plus higher diversity, than the aged donors did.

PCR was performed a second time for about 7 to 12 cycles using a sample-barcoded 5' primer and a J-beta primer mix. Each CDR3 protein gets one entry after TCRdb re-called the 5' RACE reads with MiXCR. This sample has some 940,000 distinct CDR3 sequences; about 29% occur once, and the top ten carry more than 8.5%. The germline V gene encodes CDR1 MNHEY and CDR2 SVGAGI. The length of the CDR3 is 14 residues. The ends were cut back, 4 bases at V and 6 bases at J, with 16 bases in the middle. This sample also appeared in a second study, on T cells of mothers and their children. As reported in that work: Mothers and children who were related shared slightly more overlap than unrelated pairs, but not significantly more.

V is TRBV6-5 and J is TRBJ2-7, with D possibly TRBD1 on 6 matching bases. Sequencing used blood. The sequence derives from a woman between 40 and 50 years old in good health. The CDR3 DNA reads TGTGCCAGCAGTTCCCGGACAGAAAGTTGCGAGCAGTACTTC. Its protein product is CASSSRTESCEQYF.